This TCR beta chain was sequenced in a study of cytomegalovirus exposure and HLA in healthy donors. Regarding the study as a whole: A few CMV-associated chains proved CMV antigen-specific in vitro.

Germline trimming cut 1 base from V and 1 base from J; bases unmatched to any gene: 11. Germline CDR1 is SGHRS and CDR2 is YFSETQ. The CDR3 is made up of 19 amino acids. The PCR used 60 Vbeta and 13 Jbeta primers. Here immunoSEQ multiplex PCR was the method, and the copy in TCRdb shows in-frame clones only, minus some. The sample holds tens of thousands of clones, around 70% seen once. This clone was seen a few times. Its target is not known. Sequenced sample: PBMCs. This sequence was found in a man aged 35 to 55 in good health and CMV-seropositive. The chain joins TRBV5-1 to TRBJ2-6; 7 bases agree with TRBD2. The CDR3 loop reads CASSLRGSVEASGANVLTF. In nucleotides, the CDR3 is TGCGCCAGCAGCTTGCGCGGGAGTGTGGAGGCTTCTGGGGCCAACGTCCTGACTTTC.